Presented here are 31 T cell receptor beta chains from one specimen sequenced in a study of PD-L1 blockade in urothelial cancer. The assay was immunoSEQ multiplex PCR, and TCRdb's table has in-frame clones only and misses some. The repertoire holds around 100,000 clones, with around 82% as singletons. The sequencing used PBMCs, collected around atezolizumab (anti-PD-L1) treatment. The receptor source for this set is a man in his fifties with urothelial cancer.

The chain combines TRBV7-9 with TRBJ2-3; D call uncertain. CDR3 size: 14 residues. Trimming stripped 1 base from V and 6 bases from J, with 11 bases between. Germline CDR1 is SEHNR and CDR2 is FQNEAQ (reference sequence). CDR3: CASSLDTGWDTQYF. The CDR3 DNA reads as TGTGCCAGCAGCTTAGATACGGGTTGGGATACGCAGTATTTT. The variable domain in full, completed from reference TRBV7-9 and TRBJ2-3, reads DTGVSQNPRHKITKRGQNVTFRCDPISEHNRLYWYRQTLGQGPEFLTYFQNEAQLEKSRLLSDRFSAERPKGSFSTLEIQRTEQGDSAMYLCASSLDTGWDTQYFGPGTRLTVL.

The chain combines TRBV7-8 with TRBJ1-5, with unresolved D. Germline CDR1 reads SGHVS; CDR2 reads FQNEAQ. The V end lost 5 bases, the J end lost 0 bases, and 17 bases lay between the germline ends. CDR3 length: 17 residues. CDR3 residues: CASSAIGGRYSNQPQHF. CDR3 bases: TGTGCCAGCAGCGCAATTGGCGGGCGCTATAGCAATCAGCCCCAGCATTTT. Supplemented by reference TRBV7-8 and TRBJ1-5, the full variable domain reads GAGVSQSPRYKVAKRGQDVALRCDPISGHVSLFWYQQALGQGPEFLTYFQNEAQLDKSGLPSDRFFAERPEGSVSTLKIQRTQQEDSAVYLCASSAIGGRYSNQPQHFGDGTRLSIL.

V gene TRBV7-2 combines with J gene TRBJ2-2; TRBD2 agrees at 13 bases. The CDR3 covers 16 residues. Germline values: CDR1 SGHTA, CDR2 FQGNSA. V gave up 7 bases and J gave up 5 bases; unmatched junction bases: 7. CDR3 sequence (DNA): TGTGCCAGCAAACTAGCGGGAGGGCCCGGAACCGGGGAGCTGTTTTTT. Its protein product is CASKLAGGPGTGELFF. Together with reference TRBV7-2 and TRBJ2-2, the CDR3 gives the full variable domain: GAGVSQSPSNKVTEKGKDVELRCDPISGHTALYWYRQSLGQGLEFLIYFQGNSAPDKSGLPSDRFSAERTGGSVSTLTIQRTQQEDSAVYLCASKLAGGPGTGELFFGEGSRLTVL.

This chain joins TRBV11-2 and TRBJ2-7; TRBD1 matches 7 bases. Germline assignment: CDR1 SGHAT and CDR2 FQNNGV. Losses at the gene ends were 3 bases for V and 0 bases for J; bases not matched to a gene: 5. The CDR3 loop spans 15 amino acids. In nucleotides, the CDR3 is TGTGCCAGCAGCTTCGGACAGGCTAACTCCTACGAGCAGTACTTC. The encoded protein is CASSFGQANSYEQYF.

The chain is built from TRBV5-1 and TRBJ2-2; D perhaps matches TRBD2 (5 bases). Trimming stripped 0 bases from V and 2 bases from J, with 11 bases between. The CDR3 spans 16 residues. The germline V gene has CDR1 SGHRS and CDR2 YFSETQ. DNA for the CDR3: TGCGCCAGCAGCTTGGGCGGGTCCCAAAACACCGGGGAGCTGTTTTTT. It encodes CASSLGGSQNTGELFF.

The chain combines TRBV28 with TRBJ2-5, with D perhaps matching TRBD2 (7 bases). CDR3 length: 12 amino acids. From germline, CDR1 is MDHEN and CDR2 SYDVKM. Trimming cost V 6 bases and J 9 bases, with 14 bases left between them. Here the CDR3 reads CASSFTGRAQYF. CDR3 DNA sequence: TGTGCCAGCAGCTTCACAGGGAGGGCCCAGTACTTC.

This chain uses TRBV18 with TRBJ1-2; 7 bases agree with TRBD1. The CDR3 has 15 amino acids. The germline V gene encodes CDR1 KGHSH and CDR2 LQKENI. The V and J ends lost 4 bases and 5 bases, in that order; junction bases with no gene match: 10. The chain's CDR3 is CASSLGQTNLYGYTF. The CDR3 DNA is TGTGCCAGCTCACTGGGACAGACCAATCTATATGGCTACACCTTC.

CDR3 sequence (DNA): TGTGCCAGCAAAGGGGACAGGAGGAATGAAAAACTGTTTTTT. It is translated as CASKGDRRNEKLFF. V gene TRBV6-1 combines with J gene TRBJ1-4, with 8 bases identical to TRBD1. Unmatched junction bases numbered 6, after V lost 7 bases and J lost 5 bases. Looked up from germline, CDR1 is MNHNS and CDR2 is SASEGT. The CDR3 runs to 14 residues.

This clone was seen a few times. The chain links TRBV13 to TRBJ1-3; 8 bases are a match to TRBD1. This CDR3 has 14 residues. CDR1 is PRHDT, CDR2 FYEKMQ, per germline (reference sequence). J gave up 6 bases and V 5 bases, and 6 bases lay outside the gene matches. This CDR3 reads CASSPRTGSNTIYF. CDR3 bases: TGTGCCAGCAGCCCACGGACAGGGTCAAACACCATATATTTT.

This sequence joins TRBV6-1 and TRBJ1-4, with TRBD1 matching 9 bases. Germline CDR1 is MNHNS and CDR2 is SASEGT. This CDR3 has 13 residues. The V gene end was trimmed by 6 bases and the J gene end by 10 bases; junction bases not matched to a gene: 6. CDR3 nucleotides: TGTGCCAGCAGGGGACAGGGACGTGGAAAACTGTTTTTT. This codes for CASRGQGRGKLFF.

This rearrangement joins TRBV11-3 to TRBJ2-1; 11 positions match TRBD2. Trimming cost V 5 bases and J 7 bases; bases outside gene matches: 10. In germline, CDR1 is SGHNT, CDR2 YENEEA. The CDR3 length is 16 residues. The CDR3 reads CASSPGTSGQRNEQFF. For the CDR3, the DNA is TGTGCCAGCAGCCCCGGGACTAGCGGACAACGGAATGAGCAGTTCTTC.

The chain has TRBV7-9 and TRBJ1-6; a possible D gene is TRBD1 (5 bases). The V and J ends lost 8 bases and 1 base respectively, with 12 bases between them. This CDR3 region has 15 residues. Per germline, CDR1 SEHNR and CDR2 FQNEAQ (reference sequence). Here the CDR3 reads CASDNTGSYNSPLHF. The CDR3 DNA follows: TGTGCCAGCGATAACACAGGTTCCTATAATTCACCCCTCCACTTT. Full variable domain (outside the CDR3, taken from reference TRBV7-9 and TRBJ1-6): DTGVSQNPRHKITKRGQNVTFRCDPISEHNRLYWYRQTLGQGPEFLTYFQNEAQLEKSRLLSDRFSAERPKGSFSTLEIQRTEQGDSAMYLCASDNTGSYNSPLHFGNGTRLTVT.

This clone was observed once. Here the CDR3 reads CASSTAEGSYEQYF. In DNA, the CDR3 is TGCGCCAGTTCCACAGCTGAGGGTTCCTACGAGCAGTACTTC. The chain joins TRBV5-1 to TRBJ2-7; D might be TRBD2 (5 bases). This CDR3 comprises 14 residues. Trimming stripped 8 bases from V and 1 base from J, with 16 bases between. Germline-derived CDR1 and CDR2 are SGHRS and YFSETQ.

This chain joins TRBV30 and TRBJ2-1; 9 bases line up with TRBD2. Germline lookup yields CDR1 GTSNPN and CDR2 SVGIG (reference sequence). V shed 4 bases and J 4 bases; nucleotides not matched to a gene: 11. The CDR3 has 16 residues. CDR3 loop: CAWTGGRARDYNEQFF. The CDR3 region has the DNA TGTGCCTGGACCGGCGGGAGGGCCCGTGATTACAATGAGCAGTTCTTC.

The chain joins TRBV27 to TRBJ2-7; TRBD1 aligns across 7 bases. V gave up 3 bases and J gave up 2 bases; unmatched junction bases: 4. This CDR3 has 14 amino acids. The germline V gene has CDR1 MNHEY and CDR2 SMNVEV (reference sequence). The CDR3 spells CASSLVGGPYEQYF. For the CDR3, the DNA is TGTGCCAGCAGTTTGGTAGGGGGCCCCTACGAGCAGTACTTC.

The rearrangement joins TRBV7-8 to TRBJ2-6; 9 bases line up with TRBD1. From germline, CDR1 is SGHVS and CDR2 FQNEAQ. J was trimmed by 1 base and V by 5 bases; bases with no gene match: 15. The CDR3 spans 20 residues. The CDR3 bases are TGTGCCAGCAGCCCAACCCGGTCCACAGGGGGCGGATCTGGGGCCAACGTCCTGACTTTC. As protein: CASSPTRSTGGGSGANVLTF. Full variable domain (rest looked up from reference TRBV7-8 and TRBJ2-6): GAGVSQSPRYKVAKRGQDVALRCDPISGHVSLFWYQQALGQGPEFLTYFQNEAQLDKSGLPSDRFFAERPEGSVSTLKIQRTQQEDSAVYLCASSPTRSTGGGSGANVLTFGAGSRLTVL.

V gene TRBV28 combines with J gene TRBJ2-2; D might be TRBD2 (5 bases). Germline loops: CDR1 MDHEN, CDR2 SYDVKM. V lost 6 bases, J lost 8 bases, and 10 bases lay in between. There are 12 residues in the CDR3. The CDR3 reads CASRPGGGELFF. Here the CDR3 DNA reads TGTGCCAGCAGGCCCGGAGGTGGGGAGCTGTTTTTT.

V gene TRBV9 combines with J gene TRBJ1-6; TRBD1 matches 9 bases. Germline CDR1 and CDR2: SGDLS and YYNGEE. J was trimmed by 7 bases and V by 3 bases; bases with no gene match: 2. The length of the CDR3 is 14 residues. The CDR3 DNA is TGTGCCAGCAGCGCTGGGACAGGGAATTCACCCCTCCACTTT. This translates into CASSAGTGNSPLHF.

The CDR3 DNA reads TGTGCCTGGAGTGGGACTAGTAGTCAAAATGAGCAGTTCTTC. This encodes CAWSGTSSQNEQFF. The V and J genes are TRBV30 and TRBJ2-1, with 7 bases identical to TRBD2. Germline lookup yields CDR1 GTSNPN and CDR2 SVGIG (reference sequence). The CDR3 totals 14 residues. After removal of 1 base from V and 7 bases from J, the junction contained 7 bases not matched to a gene.

A single count supports this clone. This chain joins TRBV18 and TRBJ2-5; 7 bases map to TRBD2. The junction had 9 bases not matched to a gene; V was cut back by 4 bases and J by 1 base. Germline lookup yields CDR1 KGHSH and CDR2 LQKENI. The CDR3 spans 16 residues. The CDR3 DNA sequence: TGTGCCAGCTCACAAGGAGCGGGACCGAGCCAAGAGACCCAGTACTTC. Protein: CASSQGAGPSQETQYF.

The rearrangement joins TRBV5-4 to TRBJ2-7, with TRBD2 as a possible D gene (6 bases). The germline gives CDR1 SGHNT, CDR2 YYREEE (reference sequence). Trimming took 1 base from V and 6 from J, leaving 11 bases between them. CDR3 length: 13 amino acids. The CDR3 coding sequence is TGTGCCAGCAGCTTGATGGGAGGCGGCGAGCAGTACTTC. It encodes CASSLMGGGEQYF. Combining the CDR3 with reference TRBV5-4 and TRBJ2-7 gives the whole variable domain ETGVTQSPTHLIKTRGQQVTLRCSSQSGHNTVSWYQQALGQGPQFIFQYYREEENGRGNFPPRFSGLQFPNYSSELNVNALELDDSALYLCASSLMGGGEQYFGPGTRLTVT.

This clone turned up a few times. This sequence joins TRBV27 and TRBJ1-6, with 9 nucleotides matching TRBD1. Unmatched junction bases numbered 8, after V lost 8 bases and J lost 3 bases. There are 16 residues in the CDR3. CDR1 MNHEY and CDR2 SMNVEV come from the germline V gene (reference sequence). CDR3: CASSERTGVYNSPLHF. The CDR3 bases are TGTGCCAGCTCGGAGAGGACAGGGGTCTATAATTCACCCCTCCACTTT.

The rearrangement links TRBV2 to TRBJ2-2; maybe TRBD1 (6 bases). The CDR3 totals 14 residues. Germline CDR1 SNHLY, CDR2 FYNNEI. The CDR3 here is CAGRSGRQAGELFF. CDR3 sequence (DNA): TGTGCTGGTAGGTCAGGTAGACAGGCCGGGGAGCTGTTTTTT.

In its sample, this clone was seen a few times. V is TRBV5-6 and J is TRBJ1-1, with D unclear. The CDR3 is made up of 17 amino acids. Trimming left V 0 bases short and J 3 bases short, with 18 bases between. From germline, CDR1 is SGHDT and CDR2 YYEEEE. As DNA, the CDR3 is TGTGCCAGCAGCTTGGCCGTAGGCCGCGGTTTCGACACTGAAGCTTTCTTT. Translating it yields CASSLAVGRGFDTEAFF.

The V gene is TRBV9, the J gene TRBJ2-1; D uncertain. Trimming removed 2 bases at V and 6 bases at J, with 12 bases between. Per the germline V gene, CDR1 is SGDLS and CDR2 is YYNGEE. CDR3 length: 14 residues. The CDR3 sequence: CASSVVQASNEQFF. Here the CDR3 DNA reads TGTGCCAGCAGCGTGGTTCAGGCAAGCAATGAGCAGTTCTTC.

This clone was found once. This sequence joins TRBV28 and TRBJ1-3; 8 positions match TRBD1. V lost 5 bases to trimming and J lost 2 bases; unmatched junction nucleotides: 2. The length of the CDR3 is 14 residues. The germline gives CDR1 MDHEN, CDR2 SYDVKM. This CDR3 reads CASSRRGPGNTIYF. The CDR3 nucleotides read TGTGCCAGCAGTCGCAGGGGGCCTGGAAACACCATATATTTT.

The rearrangement uses TRBV7-2 and TRBJ2-3; no definite D call. Germline V gives CDR1 SGHTA, CDR2 FQGNSA. V lost 1 base and J 9 bases, leaving 14 bases between the germline ends. CDR3 length: 14 residues. CDR3 bases: TGTGCCAGCAGCTTAGATCGAGCCGCCAGGACGCAGTATTTT. This encodes CASSLDRAARTQYF.

The V gene is TRBV27, the J gene TRBJ2-6; 7 nucleotides line up with TRBD1. V shed 6 bases, J shed 4 bases, and the junction held 9 bases outside the gene matches. CDR3 size: 16 residues. Germline V gives CDR1 MNHEY, CDR2 SMNVEV (reference sequence). This CDR3 is CASSKWGQSGANVLTF. The CDR3 DNA reads as TGTGCCAGCAGCAAGTGGGGACAGTCCGGGGCCAACGTCCTGACTTTC.

J is TRBJ2-7 and V is TRBV28, with 9 bases aligning to TRBD1. Germline V gene sequence: CDR1 MDHEN, CDR2 SYDVKM. The CDR3 length is 14 residues. The junction had 6 bases not matched to a gene; V was cut back by 6 bases and J by 3 bases. The CDR3 bases are TGTGCCAGCAGGGGGACAGGGAATAACTACGAGCAGTACTTC. This codes for CASRGTGNNYEQYF.

The chain employs TRBV27 and TRBJ1-1, with D perhaps TRBD1 (5 bases). CDR1 and CDR2 (germline): MNHEY, SMNVEV (reference sequence). There are 13 residues in the CDR3. Trimming removed 8 bases at V and 4 bases at J, with 14 bases between. The DNA for the CDR3 is TGTGCCAGCCTTGGTTCCGGGGGCACTGAAGCTTTCTTT. Translating gives CASLGSGGTEAFF.

This chain connects TRBV5-1 to TRBJ2-7; 7 nucleotides agree with TRBD2. V gave up 4 bases and J gave up 0 bases; unmatched junction bases: 4. The CDR3 runs to 14 residues. CDR1 and CDR2 (germline): SGHRS, YFSETQ. Here the CDR3 reads CASSPGLVSYEQYF. The CDR3 bases are TGCGCCAGCAGCCCAGGACTAGTCTCCTACGAGCAGTACTTC.